A selection of T cell receptor beta chains follows, all from one sample in a study of T cells in Graves' hyperthyroidism and ophthalmopathy. TCRdb analysed the multiplex PCR reads with MiXCR anew, one entry per CDR3 protein. The sample lists roughly 740,000 distinct CDR3 sequences; less than 20% were seen once. The sequencing input was blood. The receptor source for this set is a man aged 18 to 30 with Graves' hyperthyroidism. CDR3s include the opening cysteine and the closing phenylalanine or tryptophan. The D gene is left open where the match is weak. Only part of the rows carry a size: once, few, many, or a class if the clone is expanded.

>TRBV6-6|many|.|TRBJ2-7|13
CASSYGTGNEQYF
TGTGCCAGCAGTTACGGTACGGGGAACGAGCAGTACTTC
>TRBV6-2/TRBV6-3|many|.|TRBJ2-2|13
CASSTGPTGELFF
TGTGCCAGCAGTACCGGGCCCACCGGGGAGCTGTTTTTT
>TRBV7-2|.|.|TRBJ2-3|14
CASSSRQPRDTQYF
TGTGCCAGCAGTTCCCGACAGCCCCGGGATACGCAGTATTTT
>TRBV9|.|.|TRBJ1-4|16
CASSPGIRGTNEKLFF
TGTGCCAGCAGCCCAGGAATCAGGGGCACTAATGAAAAACTGTTTTTT
>TRBV7-2|many|.|TRBJ2-3|15
CASSRWGREADTQYF
TGTGCCAGCAGCAGGTGGGGCAGGGAGGCAGATACGCAGTATTTT
>TRBV7-9|.|TRBD2|TRBJ2-5|16
CASSFLAGGRVETQYF
TGTGCCAGCAGCTTCCTAGCGGGAGGCCGAGTAGAGACCCAGTACTTC
>TRBV4-1|few|.|TRBJ2-5|20
CASSQAMAGRAERGSETQYF
TGCGCCAGCAGCCAAGCTATGGCGGGGCGAGCGGAGAGGGGTTCGGAGACCCAGTACTTC
>TRBV6-5|.|.|TRBJ1-1|15
CASSYSQAVNTEAFF
TGTGCCAGCAGTTACTCCCAGGCGGTGAACACTGAAGCTTTCTTT
>TRBV6-1|many|TRBD2|TRBJ2-1|15
CASSTDTSGGNEQFF
TGTGCCAGCAGCACCGACACTAGCGGCGGTAATGAGCAGTTCTTC
>TRBV28|many|.|TRBJ2-1|16
CASSSRRRALDNEQFF
TGTGCCAGCAGTTCCCGGCGCAGGGCGTTAGACAATGAGCAGTTCTTC
>TRBV11-2|.|.|TRBJ2-3|15
CASSLRDHMRDTQYF
TGTGCCAGCAGCTTACGGGACCATATGCGGGATACGCAGTATTTT
>TRBV7-9|.|.|TRBJ2-2|19
CASRGIGQKNLWGAGELFF
TGTGCCAGCAGGGGGATTGGACAGAAAAACCTCTGGGGTGCCGGGGAGCTGTTTTTT
>TRBV13|few|.|TRBJ2-7|18
CASSLSQGGLASTYEQYF
TGTGCCAGCAGCTTATCCCAGGGAGGTCTAGCGTCTACATACGAGCAGTACTTC
>TRBV28|many|.|TRBJ2-1|15
CASSHRASSYNEQFF
TGTGCCAGCTCCCACAGGGCGAGCTCCTACAATGAGCAGTTCTTC
>TRBV6-1|few|TRBD1|TRBJ1-3|18
CASSHTRDRGNSGNTIYF
TGTGCCAGCAGTCATACCCGGGACAGGGGTAACTCTGGAAACACCATATATTTT
>TRBV28|few|.|TRBJ2-5|13
CASSYLRGETQYF
TGTGCCAGCAGTTATCTCCGCGGGGAGACCCAGTACTTC
>TRBV4-3|few|.|TRBJ1-2|15
CASSQVVGRVYGYTF
TGCGCCAGCAGCCAAGTGGTGGGCAGGGTCTATGGCTACACCTTC
>TRBV7-2|few|TRBD2|TRBJ2-2|14
CASSLLAVSGELFF
TGTGCCAGCAGCTTACTAGCGGTCAGCGGGGAGCTGTTTTTT
>TRBV11-2|many|.|TRBJ2-7|14
CASSLGPSSYEQYF
TGTGCCAGCAGTTTAGGACCCAGCTCCTACGAGCAGTACTTC
>TRBV4-3|.|.|TRBJ1-4|15
CASSQVLSSGEKLFF
TGCGCCAGCAGCCAAGTTCTGTCCTCCGGTGAAAAACTGTTTTTT
>TRBV29-1|few|.|TRBJ2-5|12
CSVRQIQETQYF
TGCAGCGTCCGACAGATACAAGAGACCCAGTACTTC
>TRBV20-1|many|.|TRBJ2-5|15
CSARDPRGAAETQYF
TGCAGTGCTAGAGATCCTAGGGGGGCGGCGGAGACCCAGTACTTC
>TRBV6-5|.|.|TRBJ2-7|15
CASSYVGVLVDEQYF
TGTGCCAGCAGTTACGTGGGGGTTCTAGTCGACGAGCAGTACTTC
>TRBV5-1|few|.|TRBJ2-5|12
CASSVGVETQYF
TGCGCCAGCAGCGTGGGGGTGGAGACCCAGTACTTC
>TRBV11-2|few|.|TRBJ2-1|14
CASSTRQEVSEQFF
TGTGCCAGCAGCACCCGACAGGAAGTAAGTGAGCAGTTCTTC
>TRBV7-3|few|.|TRBJ2-1|14
CASSEPGRFNEQFF
TGTGCCAGCAGCGAACCTGGTCGATTTAATGAGCAGTTCTTC
>TRBV12-3/TRBV12-4|many|.|TRBJ1-5|13
CASSTGASWSQHF
TGTGCCAGCAGTACCGGGGCCTCCTGGTCCCAGCATTTT
>TRBV15|few|.|TRBJ1-1|15
CATSSVSGGGTEAFF
TGTGCCACCAGCAGTGTCTCGGGGGGCGGCACTGAAGCTTTCTTT
>TRBV4-1|.|TRBD1|TRBJ2-4|16
CASSQETGLAKNIQYF
TGCGCCAGCAGCCAAGAGACAGGGCTAGCCAAAAACATTCAGTACTTC
>TRBV6-2/TRBV6-3|many|.|TRBJ2-5|12
CASRLKGETQYF
TGTGCCAGCAGATTGAAGGGGGAGACCCAGTACTTC
>TRBV10-3|many|TRBD2|TRBJ2-5|14
CAISGTSGKETQYF
TGTGCCATCTCGGGGACTAGCGGGAAAGAGACCCAGTACTTC
>TRBV28|few|.|TRBJ1-4|14
CASSLMGTNEKLFF
TGTGCCAGCAGTTTAATGGGAACTAATGAAAAACTGTTTTTT
>TRBV27|many|TRBD1|TRBJ1-6|18
CASSAQGVGAFYNSPLHF
TGTGCCAGCAGTGCACAGGGGGTCGGGGCCTTCTATAATTCACCCCTCCACTTT
>TRBV2|many|.|TRBJ1-2|15
CASTEGRGSYYGYTF
TGTGCCAGCACCGAGGGCAGGGGTAGTTACTATGGCTACACCTTC
>TRBV20-1|.|.|TRBJ1-2|13
CSATRGSGYGYTF
TGCAGTGCCACTCGGGGTTCTGGCTATGGCTACACCTTC
>TRBV9|few|TRBD2|TRBJ2-3|16
CASSPSGGAGGDTQYF
TGTGCCAGCAGCCCTTCGGGTGGAGCGGGAGGGGATACGCAGTATTTT
>TRBV29-1|few|TRBD2|TRBJ2-2|16
CSGRDLAGGNTGELFF
TGCAGCGGGCGGGACTTAGCGGGAGGGAACACCGGGGAGCTGTTTTTT
>TRBV7-2|many|.|TRBJ2-7|16
CASSLKGGEEIYEQYF
TGTGCCAGCAGCTTAAAGGGGGGCGAGGAGATATACGAGCAGTACTTC
>TRBV28|many|.|TRBJ2-7|14
CASSFRMSWYEQYF
TGTGCCAGCAGTTTTCGGATGTCCTGGTACGAGCAGTACTTC
>TRBV9|.|.|TRBJ2-7|15
CASSVAGQSAYEQYF
TGTGCCAGCAGCGTTGCCGGACAGTCAGCCTACGAGCAGTACTTC
>TRBV11-2|few|TRBD2|TRBJ2-1|15
CASILGAGGTNEQFF
TGTGCCAGCATCCTTGGAGCGGGAGGTACCAATGAGCAGTTCTTC
>TRBV2|.|.|TRBJ2-7|13
CATSNREVLEQYF
TGTGCCACCTCGAACAGGGAGGTTTTGGAGCAGTACTTC
>TRBV6-5|.|.|TRBJ2-1|15
CASSYAERTYNEQFF
TGTGCCAGCAGTTACGCCGAGCGGACCTACAATGAGCAGTTCTTC
>TRBV6-1|.|.|TRBJ1-3|17
CASSGTEGRRSGNTIYF
TGTGCCAGCAGTGGGACGGAAGGTCGCCGCTCTGGAAACACCATATATTTT
>TRBV20-1|many|TRBD1|TRBJ1-2|14
CSSRDRGREYGYTF
TGCAGTTCCAGGGATAGGGGGCGTGAGTATGGCTACACCTTC